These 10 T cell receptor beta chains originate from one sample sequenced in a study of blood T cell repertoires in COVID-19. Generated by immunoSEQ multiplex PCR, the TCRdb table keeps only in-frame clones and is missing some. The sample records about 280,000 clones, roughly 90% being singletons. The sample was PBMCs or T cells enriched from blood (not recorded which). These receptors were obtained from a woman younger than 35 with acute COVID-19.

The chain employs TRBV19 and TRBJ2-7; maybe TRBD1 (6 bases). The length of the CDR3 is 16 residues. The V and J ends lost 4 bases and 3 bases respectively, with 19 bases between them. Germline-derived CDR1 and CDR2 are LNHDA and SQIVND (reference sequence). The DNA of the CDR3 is TGTGCCAGTAGTACTCACAGGGTTATGTTCGTCTACGAGCAGTACTTC. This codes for CASSTHRVMFVYEQYF.

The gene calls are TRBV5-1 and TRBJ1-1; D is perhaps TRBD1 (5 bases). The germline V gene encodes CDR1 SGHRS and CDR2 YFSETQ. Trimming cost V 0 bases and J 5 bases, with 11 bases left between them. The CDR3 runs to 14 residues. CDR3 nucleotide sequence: TGCGCCAGCAGCTTGGGGCTACAGGAAACTGAAGCTTTCTTT. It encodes CASSLGLQETEAFF.

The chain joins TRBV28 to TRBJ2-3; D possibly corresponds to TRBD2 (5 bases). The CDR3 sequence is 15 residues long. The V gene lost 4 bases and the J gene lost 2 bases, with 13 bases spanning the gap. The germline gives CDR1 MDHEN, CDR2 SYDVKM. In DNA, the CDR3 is TGTGCCAGCAGTTATTACGCGAGGGACACAGATACGCAGTATTTT. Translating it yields CASSYYARDTDTQYF.

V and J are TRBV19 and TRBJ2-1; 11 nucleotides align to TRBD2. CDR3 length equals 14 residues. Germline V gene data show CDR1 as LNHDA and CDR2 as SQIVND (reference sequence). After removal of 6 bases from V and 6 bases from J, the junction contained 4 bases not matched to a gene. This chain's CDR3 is CASRTSGSTNEQFF. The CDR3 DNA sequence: TGTGCCAGTAGAACTAGCGGGAGCACCAATGAGCAGTTCTTC.

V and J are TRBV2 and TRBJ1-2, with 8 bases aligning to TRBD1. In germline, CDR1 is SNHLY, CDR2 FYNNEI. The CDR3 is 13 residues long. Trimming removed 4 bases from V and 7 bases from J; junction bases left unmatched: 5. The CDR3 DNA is TGTGCCAGCAGTGCGTACAGGGGGTTTGGCTACACCTTC. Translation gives CASSAYRGFGYTF.

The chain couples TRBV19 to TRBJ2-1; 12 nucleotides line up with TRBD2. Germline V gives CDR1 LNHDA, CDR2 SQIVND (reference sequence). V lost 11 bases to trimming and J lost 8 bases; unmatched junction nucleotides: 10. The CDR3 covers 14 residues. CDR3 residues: CAASGRALGDEQFF. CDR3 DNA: TGTGCCGCTAGCGGGAGGGCTCTCGGGGATGAGCAGTTCTTC.

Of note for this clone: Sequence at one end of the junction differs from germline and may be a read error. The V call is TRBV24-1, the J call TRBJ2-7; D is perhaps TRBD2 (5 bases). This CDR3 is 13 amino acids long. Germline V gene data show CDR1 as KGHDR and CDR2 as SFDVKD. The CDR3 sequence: CATSDLETTRPDF. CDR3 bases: TGTGCCACCAGTGATTTGGAGACTACTCGCCCCGACTTC.

For the CDR3, the DNA is TGCGCCAGCAGCTTGGAGGGCCCTAGCGGGACCCAAGAGACCCAGTACTTC. Residues: CASSLEGPSGTQETQYF. The J gene is TRBJ2-5, the V gene TRBV5-1, with 9 bases that match TRBD2. CDR3 length: 17 amino acids. Looked up from germline, CDR1 is SGHRS and CDR2 is YFSETQ. The V gene end was trimmed by 0 bases and the J gene end by 1 base; junction bases not matched to a gene: 7.

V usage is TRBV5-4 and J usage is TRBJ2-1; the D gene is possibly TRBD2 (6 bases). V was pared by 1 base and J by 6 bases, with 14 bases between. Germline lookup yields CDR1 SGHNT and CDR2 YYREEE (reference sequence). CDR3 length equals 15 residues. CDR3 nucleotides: TGTGCCAGCAGCTTGAACGGGGGACTTCTCAATGAGCAGTTCTTC. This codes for CASSLNGGLLNEQFF.

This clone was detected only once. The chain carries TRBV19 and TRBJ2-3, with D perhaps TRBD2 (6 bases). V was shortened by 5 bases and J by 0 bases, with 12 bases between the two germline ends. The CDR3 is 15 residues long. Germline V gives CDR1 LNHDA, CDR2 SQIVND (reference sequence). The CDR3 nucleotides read TGTGCCAGTAGTGGGTATAGCGGTAGCACAGATACGCAGTATTTT. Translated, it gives CASSGYSGSTDTQYF. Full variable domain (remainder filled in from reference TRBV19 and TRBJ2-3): DGGITQSPKYLFRKEGQNVTLSCEQNLNHDAMYWYRQDPGQGLRLIYYSQIVNDFQKGDIAEGYSVSREKKESFPLTVTSAQKNPTAFYLCASSGYSGSTDTQYFGPGTRLTVL.